One sample yielded the 9 T cell receptor beta chains listed below, sequenced in a study of radiation and T cells in renal cell carcinoma. The method was immunoSEQ multiplex PCR; TCRdb's version includes in-frame clones alone and lacks a portion of them. The table records some 130,000 clones, roughly 77% of them present only once. The time point is: blood 2 weeks post-SBRT. The treatment was: 15 Gy SBRT to primary tumor, nephrectomy 4 weeks later. Sequenced material: blood, taken from a patient whose treatment included radiotherapy and nephrectomy. The origin of the receptors is a woman in her sixties or seventies with renal cell carcinoma.

In nucleotides, the CDR3 is TGTGCCAGCAGTACCACCGGGACAGGGGGTTTGTTCTTC. Translating gives CASSTTGTGGLFF. This chain joins TRBV2 and TRBJ2-1, with TRBD1 matching over 11 bases. Per the germline V gene, CDR1 is SNHLY and CDR2 is FYNNEI. V was clipped by 5 bases and J by 15 bases; unmatched bases: 9. The CDR3 covers 13 residues. Looking up the rest from reference TRBV2 and TRBJ2-1 gives the full variable domain: EPEVTQTPSHQVTQMGQEVILRCVPISNHLYFYWYRQILGQKVEFLVSFYNNEISEKSEIFDDQFSVERPDGSNFTLKIRSTKLEDSAMYFCASSTTGTGGLFFGPGTRLTVL.

The chain joins TRBV28 to TRBJ2-1, with 8 bases fitting TRBD2. Unmatched junction bases numbered 11, after V lost 6 bases and J lost 10 bases. There are 14 residues in the CDR3. Germline V gives CDR1 MDHEN, CDR2 SYDVKM. CDR3 region: CASRGTGRALEQFF. CDR3 nucleotides: TGTGCCAGCAGAGGGACCGGGAGGGCCCTAGAGCAGTTCTTC.

The chain links TRBV19 to TRBJ2-5; the D gene could be TRBD1 or TRBD2 (5 bases each). The V end was cut by 5 bases, the J end by 2 bases, with 15 bases between. Per the germline V gene, CDR1 is LNHDA and CDR2 is SQIVND (reference sequence). CDR3 size: 15 residues. CDR3 protein: CASSLSGTYQETQYF. CDR3 DNA: TGTGCCAGTAGTCTGTCCGGGACGTATCAAGAGACCCAGTACTTC.

This clone was counted a few times. This chain uses TRBV7-6 with TRBJ1-1; a weak D match, TRBD1 (5 bases). Germline V lookup: CDR1 SGHVS, CDR2 FNYEAQ. The CDR3 totals 13 residues. V lost 5 bases and J lost 2, with 9 bases in between. CDR3 amino acids: CASSPTGNTEAFF. The CDR3 region has the DNA TGTGCCAGCAGCCCCACAGGTAACACTGAAGCTTTCTTT.

The rearrangement joins TRBV9 to TRBJ2-1, with 9 bases that match TRBD2. This CDR3 has 17 amino acids. V lost 4 bases, J lost 7 bases, and 15 bases stayed unmatched. Germline CDR1 is SGDLS and CDR2 is YYNGEE. The CDR3 sequence: CASSPQPRAGGANEQFF. CDR3 nucleotides: TGTGCCAGCAGCCCCCAGCCTCGAGCGGGAGGAGCGAATGAGCAGTTCTTC.

In this sample, this clone turned up a few times. V and J are TRBV25-1 and TRBJ1-2; D unclear. Germline CDR1 MGHDK, CDR2 SYGVNS. The CDR3 is 14 amino acids. V was shortened by 4 bases and J by 4 bases, with 13 bases between the two germline ends. The CDR3 loop is CASSGSPDAYGYTF. In DNA, the CDR3 is TGTGCCAGCAGTGGGTCTCCCGACGCCTATGGCTACACCTTC.

This clone was seen a handful of times. V is TRBV23-1 and J is TRBJ1-1, with TRBD1 as a possible D gene (5 bases). TRBV23-1 is an ORF, and what it does is uncertain. With 4 bases removed from V and 1 base from J, the gap between germline ends came to 13 bases. The CDR3 spans 15 residues. In nucleotides, the CDR3 is TGCGCCAGCAGTCCCCTAGGCAGGGCGAACACTGAAGCTTTCTTT. This sequence encodes CASSPLGRANTEAFF.

This clone was seen only a few times. The chain couples TRBV6-1 to TRBJ1-6; possible D gene TRBD1, 5 bases. The CDR3 consists of 14 residues. V lost 1 base to trimming and J lost 7 bases, with 8 bases between them. Germline assignment: CDR1 MNHNS and CDR2 SASEGT. CDR3 loop: CASSEGQWNSPLHF. CDR3 in DNA: TGTGCCAGCAGTGAAGGACAGTGGAATTCACCCCTCCACTTT.

V and J are TRBV9 and TRBJ1-5, with D unresolved. CDR1 and CDR2 (germline): SGDLS, YYNGEE. V dropped 3 bases and J dropped 0 bases, with 7 bases sitting between them. The CDR3 loop spans 14 amino acids. The CDR3 loop is CASSATLSNQPQHF. CDR3 coding DNA: TGTGCCAGCAGCGCAACACTTAGCAATCAGCCCCAGCATTTT. Combining the CDR3 with reference TRBV9 and TRBJ1-5 gives the whole variable domain DSGVTQTPKHLITATGQRVTLRCSPRSGDLSVYWYQQSLDQGLQFLIQYYNGEERAKGNILERFSAQQFPDLHSELNLSSLELGDSALYFCASSATLSNQPQHFGDGTRLSIL.